This TCR beta chain was profiled in a study of blood T cell repertoires in COVID-19. Method: immunoSEQ multiplex PCR; TCRdb's copy keeps in-frame clones and lacks some. The data contain approximately 100,000 clones, roughly 79% of them singletons. Trimming cost V 7 bases and J 0 bases, with 9 bases left between them. The CDR3 has 13 residues. Sequenced sample: peripheral blood. The J gene is TRBJ2-5, the V gene TRBV12-3 or TRBV12-4; D may be TRBD1 (5 bases). This clonotype originated in a human donor in a cohort sampled during active COVID-19. The DNA for the CDR3 is TGTGCCAGCACCGACAGTAACCAAGAGACCCAGTACTTC. This codes for CASTDSNQETQYF.